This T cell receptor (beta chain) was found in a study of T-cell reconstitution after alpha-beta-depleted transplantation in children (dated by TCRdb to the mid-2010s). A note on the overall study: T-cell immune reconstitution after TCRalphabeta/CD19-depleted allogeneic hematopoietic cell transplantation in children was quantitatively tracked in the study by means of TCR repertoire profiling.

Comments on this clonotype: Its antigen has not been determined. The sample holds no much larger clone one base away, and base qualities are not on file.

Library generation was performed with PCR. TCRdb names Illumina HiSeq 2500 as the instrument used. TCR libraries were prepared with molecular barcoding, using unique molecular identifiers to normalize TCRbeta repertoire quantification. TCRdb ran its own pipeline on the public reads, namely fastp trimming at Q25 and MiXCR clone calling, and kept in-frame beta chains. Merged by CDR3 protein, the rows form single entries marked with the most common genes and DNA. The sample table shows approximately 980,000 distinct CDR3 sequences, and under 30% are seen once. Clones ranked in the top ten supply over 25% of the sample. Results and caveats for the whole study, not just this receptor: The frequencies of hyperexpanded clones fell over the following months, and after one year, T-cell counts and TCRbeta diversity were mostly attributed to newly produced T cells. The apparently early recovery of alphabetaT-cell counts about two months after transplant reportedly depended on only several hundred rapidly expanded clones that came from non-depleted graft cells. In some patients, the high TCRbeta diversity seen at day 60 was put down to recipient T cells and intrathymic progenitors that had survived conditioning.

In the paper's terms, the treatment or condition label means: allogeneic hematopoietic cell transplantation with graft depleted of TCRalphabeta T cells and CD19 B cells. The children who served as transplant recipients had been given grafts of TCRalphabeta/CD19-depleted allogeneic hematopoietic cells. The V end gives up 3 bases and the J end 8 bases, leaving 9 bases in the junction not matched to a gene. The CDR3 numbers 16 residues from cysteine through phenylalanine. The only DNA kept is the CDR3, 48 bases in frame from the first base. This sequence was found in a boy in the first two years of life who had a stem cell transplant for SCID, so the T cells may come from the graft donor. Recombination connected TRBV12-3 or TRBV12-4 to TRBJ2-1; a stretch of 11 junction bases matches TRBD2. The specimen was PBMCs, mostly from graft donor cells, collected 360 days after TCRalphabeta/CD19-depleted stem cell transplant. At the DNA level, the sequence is TGTGCCAGCAGTTTGTCCCTAGCGGGGGGTTGGTATGAGCAGTTCTTC. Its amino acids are CASSLSLAGGWYEQFF.